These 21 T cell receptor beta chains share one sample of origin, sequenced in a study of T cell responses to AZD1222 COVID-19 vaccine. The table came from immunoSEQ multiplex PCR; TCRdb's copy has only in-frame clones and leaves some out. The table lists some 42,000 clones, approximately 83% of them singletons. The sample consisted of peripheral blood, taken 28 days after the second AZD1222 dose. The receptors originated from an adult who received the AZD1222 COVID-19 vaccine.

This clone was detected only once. This CDR3 reads CASSFDTQYF. Written as DNA, the CDR3 is TGTGCCAGCAGCTTTGATACGCAGTATTTT. V gene TRBV21-1 combines with J gene TRBJ2-3. TRBV21-1 is reported as a pseudogene. CDR3 length equals 10 residues.

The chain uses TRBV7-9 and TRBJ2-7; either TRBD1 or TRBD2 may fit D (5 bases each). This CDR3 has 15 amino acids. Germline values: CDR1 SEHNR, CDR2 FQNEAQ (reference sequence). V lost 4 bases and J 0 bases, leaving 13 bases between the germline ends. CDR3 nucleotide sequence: TGTGCCAGCAGCTCCGAGGGGCAATTCTCCTACGAGCAGTACTTC. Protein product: CASSSEGQFSYEQYF.

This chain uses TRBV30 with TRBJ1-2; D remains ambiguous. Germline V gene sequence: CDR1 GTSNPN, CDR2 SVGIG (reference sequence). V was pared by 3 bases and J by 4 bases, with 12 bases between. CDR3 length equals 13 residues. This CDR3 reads CAWSIGQVYGYTF. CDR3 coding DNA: TGTGCCTGGAGCATTGGGCAAGTCTATGGCTACACCTTC.

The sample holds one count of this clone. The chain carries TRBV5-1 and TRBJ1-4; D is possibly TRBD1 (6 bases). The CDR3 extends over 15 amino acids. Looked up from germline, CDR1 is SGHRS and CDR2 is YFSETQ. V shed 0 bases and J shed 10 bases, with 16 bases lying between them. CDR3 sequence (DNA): TGCGCCAGCAGCTTGGACGGGACACACGGCGGAAAACTGTTTTTT. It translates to CASSLDGTHGGKLFF.

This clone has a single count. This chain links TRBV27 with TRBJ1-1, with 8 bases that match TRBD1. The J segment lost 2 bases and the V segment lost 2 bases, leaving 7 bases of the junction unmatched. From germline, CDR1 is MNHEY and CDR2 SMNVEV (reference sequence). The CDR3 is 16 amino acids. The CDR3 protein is CASSLIGQGANTEAFF. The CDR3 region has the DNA TGTGCCAGCAGTTTAATAGGGCAGGGGGCAAACACTGAAGCTTTCTTT.

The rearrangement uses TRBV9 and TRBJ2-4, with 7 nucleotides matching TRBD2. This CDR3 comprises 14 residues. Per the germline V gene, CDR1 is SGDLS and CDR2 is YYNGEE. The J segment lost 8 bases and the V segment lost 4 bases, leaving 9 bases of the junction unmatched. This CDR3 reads CASSTGLRYHIQYF. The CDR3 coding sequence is TGTGCCAGCAGCACGGGACTACGGTACCACATTCAGTACTTC.

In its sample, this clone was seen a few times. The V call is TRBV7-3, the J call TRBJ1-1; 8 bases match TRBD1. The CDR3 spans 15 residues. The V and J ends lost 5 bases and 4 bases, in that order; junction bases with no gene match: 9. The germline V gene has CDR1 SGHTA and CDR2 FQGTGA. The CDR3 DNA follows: TGTGCCAGCAGCCAAACAGGGGGTGAGGGCACTGAAGCTTTCTTT. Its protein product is CASSQTGGEGTEAFF.

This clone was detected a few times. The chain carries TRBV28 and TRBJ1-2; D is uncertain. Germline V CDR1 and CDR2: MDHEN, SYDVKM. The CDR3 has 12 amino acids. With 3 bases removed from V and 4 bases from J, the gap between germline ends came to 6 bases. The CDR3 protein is CASSFEGYGYTF. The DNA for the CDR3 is TGTGCCAGCAGTTTTGAAGGCTATGGCTACACCTTC.

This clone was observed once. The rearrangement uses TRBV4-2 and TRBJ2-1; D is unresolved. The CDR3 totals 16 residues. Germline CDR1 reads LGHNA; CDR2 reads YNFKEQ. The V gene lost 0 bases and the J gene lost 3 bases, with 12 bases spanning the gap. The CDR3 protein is CASSQDLKTYYNEQFF. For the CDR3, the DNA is TGTGCCAGCAGCCAAGATCTCAAGACATACTACAATGAGCAGTTCTTC.

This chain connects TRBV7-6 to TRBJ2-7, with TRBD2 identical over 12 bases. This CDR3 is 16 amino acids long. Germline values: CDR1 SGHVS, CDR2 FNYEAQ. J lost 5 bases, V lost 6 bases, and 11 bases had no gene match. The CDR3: CASRALAGGLYDEQYF. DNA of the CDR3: TGTGCCAGCAGAGCCCTAGCGGGGGGGCTATATGACGAGCAGTACTTC.

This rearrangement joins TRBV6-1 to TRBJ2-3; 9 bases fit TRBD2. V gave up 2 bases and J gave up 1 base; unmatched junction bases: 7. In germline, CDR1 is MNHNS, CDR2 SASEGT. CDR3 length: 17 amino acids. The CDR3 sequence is CASSEWSGGLGTDTQYF. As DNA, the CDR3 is TGTGCCAGCAGTGAATGGAGCGGGGGGTTGGGCACAGATACGCAGTATTTT.

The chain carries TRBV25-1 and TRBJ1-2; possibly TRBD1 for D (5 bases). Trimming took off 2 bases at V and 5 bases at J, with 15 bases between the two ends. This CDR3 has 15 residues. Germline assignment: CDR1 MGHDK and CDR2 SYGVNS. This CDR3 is CASSEHGTREYGYTF. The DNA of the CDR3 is TGTGCCAGCAGTGAACATGGGACCAGGGAGTATGGCTACACCTTC.

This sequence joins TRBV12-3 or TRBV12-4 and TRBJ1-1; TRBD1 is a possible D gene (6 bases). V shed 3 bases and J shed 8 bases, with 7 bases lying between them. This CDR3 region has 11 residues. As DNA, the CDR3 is TGTGCCAGCAGTTTCAGGGGAGAAGCTTTCTTT. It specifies CASSFRGEAFF.

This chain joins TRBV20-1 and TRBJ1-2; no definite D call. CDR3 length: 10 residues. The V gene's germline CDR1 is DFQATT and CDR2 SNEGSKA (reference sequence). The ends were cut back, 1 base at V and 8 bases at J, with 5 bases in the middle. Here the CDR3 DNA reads TGCAGTGCTAGAGGGGAAGGCTACACCTTC. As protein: CSARGEGYTF.

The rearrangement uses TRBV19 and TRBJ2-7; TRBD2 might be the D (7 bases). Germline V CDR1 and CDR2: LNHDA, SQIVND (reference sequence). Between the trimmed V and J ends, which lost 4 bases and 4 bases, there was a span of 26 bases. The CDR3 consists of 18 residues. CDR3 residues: CASSTQIRGGRGPYEQYF. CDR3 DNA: TGTGCCAGTAGTACGCAAATCCGTGGAGGGCGGGGGCCTTACGAGCAGTACTTC.

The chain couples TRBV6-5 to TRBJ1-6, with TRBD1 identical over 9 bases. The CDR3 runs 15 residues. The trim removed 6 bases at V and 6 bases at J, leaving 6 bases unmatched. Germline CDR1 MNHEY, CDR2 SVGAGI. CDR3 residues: CASRGTGRGNSPLHF. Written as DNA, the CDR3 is TGTGCCAGCAGGGGGACAGGGCGTGGTAATTCACCCCTCCACTTT.

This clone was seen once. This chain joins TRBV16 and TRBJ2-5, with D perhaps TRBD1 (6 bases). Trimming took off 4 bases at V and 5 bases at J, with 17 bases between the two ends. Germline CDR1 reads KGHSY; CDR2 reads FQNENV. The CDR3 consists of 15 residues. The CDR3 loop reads CASSLGDKARETQYF. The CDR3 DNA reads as TGTGCCAGCAGCCTGGGGGACAAGGCGCGGGAGACCCAGTACTTC.

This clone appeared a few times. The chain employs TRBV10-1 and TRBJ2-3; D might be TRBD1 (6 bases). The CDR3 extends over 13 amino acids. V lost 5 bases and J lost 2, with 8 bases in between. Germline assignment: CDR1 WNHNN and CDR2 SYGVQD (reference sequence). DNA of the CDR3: TGCGCCAGCAGTCAGGGGAACACAGATACGCAGTATTTT. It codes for CASSQGNTDTQYF.

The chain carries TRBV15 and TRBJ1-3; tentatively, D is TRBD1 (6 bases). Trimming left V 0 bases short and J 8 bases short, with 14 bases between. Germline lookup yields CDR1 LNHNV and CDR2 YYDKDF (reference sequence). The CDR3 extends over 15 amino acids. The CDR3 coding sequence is TGTGCCACCAGCAGAGATCAGGCGGGGGCCCACACCATATATTTT. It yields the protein CATSRDQAGAHTIYF.

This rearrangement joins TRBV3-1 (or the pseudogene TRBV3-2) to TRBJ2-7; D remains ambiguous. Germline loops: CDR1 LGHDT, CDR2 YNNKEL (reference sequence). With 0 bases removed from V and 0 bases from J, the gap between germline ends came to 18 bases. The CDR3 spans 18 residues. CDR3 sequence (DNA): TGTGCCAGCAGCCAAGATCTGTTAGGCCAGTCGCTCTCCTACGAGCAGTACTTC. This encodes CASSQDLLGQSLSYEQYF.

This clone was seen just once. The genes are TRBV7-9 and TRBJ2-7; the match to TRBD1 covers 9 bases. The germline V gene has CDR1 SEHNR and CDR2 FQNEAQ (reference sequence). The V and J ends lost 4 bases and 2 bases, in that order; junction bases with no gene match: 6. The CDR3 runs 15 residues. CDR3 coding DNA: TGTGCCAGCAGCTCCAGACAGGGGGAAACCTACGAGCAGTACTTC. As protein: CASSSRQGETYEQYF.